This is a list of T cell receptor beta chains from one sample in a study of beta chain features in type 1 diabetes. Generated by immunoSEQ multiplex PCR, the TCRdb table keeps only in-frame clones and is missing some. The sample records a few hundred thousand clones, about 19% being singletons. Sequences were obtained from naive CD4+ T cells from blood. These receptors were taken from a woman between 18 and 29 years old in good health. The CDR3 runs from the conserved cysteine through the conserved F or W. A D gene is named only where the DNA matches it firmly. Size is omitted from some rows. Given values are once, few, many or a class for expanded clones.

j_call | d_call | v_call | clone_size | cdr3_aa | cdr3_nt
TRBJ2-7 | TRBD2 | TRBV13 | few | CASSLGGGYEQYF | TGTGCCAGCAGCTTAGGCGGGGGGTACGAGCAGTACTTC
TRBJ2-7 | . | TRBV7-2 | . | CASSFTGDEQYF | TGTGCCAGCAGCTTTACAGGAGACGAGCAGTACTTC
TRBJ2-1 | . | TRBV30 | few | CAWRGLGRYEQFF | TGTGCCTGGAGGGGGCTAGGAAGGTATGAGCAGTTCTTC
TRBJ1-2 | . | TRBV27 | few | CASSIPGGDRNGYTF | TGTGCCAGCAGTATACCGGGGGGCGACAGGAACGGCTACACCTTC
TRBJ2-3 | . | TRBV18 | . | CASSPREERDTQYF | TGTGCCAGCTCACCACGAGAAGAGAGAGATACGCAGTATTTT
TRBJ2-1 | TRBD1 | TRBV7-9 | few | CASSRNRGPYYEQFF | TGTGCCAGCAGCCGCAACAGGGGCCCGTACTATGAGCAGTTCTTC
TRBJ2-3 | . | TRBV7-3 | . | CASSSDYTIQYF | TGTGCCAGCAGCTCAGACTACACTATTCAGTATTTT
TRBJ1-2 | . | TRBV2 | few | CASSQTDRSYGYTF | TGTGCCAGCAGTCAAACTGACAGGTCCTATGGCTACACCTTC
TRBJ2-3 | TRBD1 | TRBV5-1 | . | CASTQGADTQYF | TGCGCCAGCACCCAGGGGGCAGATACGCAGTATTTT
TRBJ1-6 | TRBD1 | TRBV4-3 | . | CASRTGTGGKSPLHF | TGCGCCAGCCGAACCGGGACAGGGGGCAAGTCACCCCTCCACTTT
TRBJ1-2 | TRBD1 | TRBV27 | . | CASNPTGGASGYTF | TGTGCCAGCAACCCGACAGGGGGCGCCTCTGGCTACACCTTC
TRBJ1-2 | . | TRBV5-1 | few | CASSPTDNLYGYTF | TGCGCCAGCAGCCCAACAGATAACCTCTATGGCTACACCTTC
TRBJ2-1 | TRBD2 | TRBV7-9 | few | CASSRGLVNEQFF | TGTGCCAGCAGCCGGGGACTAGTCAATGAGCAGTTCTTC
TRBJ2-7 | TRBD1 | TRBV5-1 | few | CVPPRAGGIYEQYF | TGCGTACCGCCCCGGGCAGGGGGCATCTACGAGCAGTACTTC
TRBJ2-7 | TRBD1 | TRBV7-2 | few | CASSPPKGQAYEQYF | TGTGCCAGCAGCCCTCCCAAGGGACAGGCCTACGAGCAGTACTTC
TRBJ2-1 | . | TRBV5-1 | . | CASSLGDNYNEQFF | TGCGCCAGCAGCTTGGGGGACAACTACAATGAGCAGTTCTTC
TRBJ1-2 | . | TRBV29-1 | . | CSAGGGGEGYTF | TGCAGCGCCGGGGGAGGGGGTGAGGGCTACACCTTC
TRBJ2-7 | . | TRBV5-1 | few | CASRSSSYEQYF | TGCGCCAGCAGGTCGAGCTCCTACGAGCAGTACTTC
TRBJ1-1 | . | TRBV5-1 | . | CASSLPTVMNTEAFF | TGCGCCAGCAGCTTGCCGACAGTCATGAACACTGAAGCTTTCTTT
TRBJ2-2 | TRBD1 | TRBV5-1 | . | CASSLRQGMVGELFF | TGCGCCAGCAGCCTACGACAGGGGATGGTCGGGGAGCTGTTTTTT
TRBJ2-2 | . | TRBV30 | few | CAWSTDTGELFF | TGTGCCTGGAGTACAGACACCGGGGAGCTGTTTTTT
TRBJ2-5 | TRBD2 | TRBV25-1 | . | CASRGTSGTTETQYF | TGTGCCAGCAGAGGGACTAGCGGGACTACCGAGACCCAGTACTTC
TRBJ1-4 | . | TRBV7-9 | few | CASSIHRATNEKLFF | TGTGCCAGCAGCATACACAGGGCAACTAATGAAAAACTGTTTTTT
TRBJ2-1 | TRBD2 | TRBV30 | . | CAWRKLAGVRDEQFF | TGTGCCTGGAGAAAACTAGCGGGAGTCCGCGATGAGCAGTTCTTC
TRBJ2-3 | . | TRBV7-9 | . | CASSLDAAGMQYF | TGTGCCAGCAGCTTAGACGCGGCGGGGATGCAGTATTTT
TRBJ1-4 | . | TRBV7-2 | . | CASSFDPGQEEKLFF | TGTGCCAGCAGCTTCGATCCAGGACAAGAAGAAAAACTGTTTTTT
TRBJ2-7 | TRBD2 | TRBV4-1 | few | CASSQDRWIRGGSYEQYF | TGCGCCAGCAGCCAAGATAGGTGGATCCGGGGGGGCTCCTACGAGCAGTACTTC
TRBJ1-5 | . | TRBV6-6 | few | CASSYGQGPNQPQHF | TGTGCCAGCAGTTACGGGCAGGGCCCCAATCAGCCCCAGCATTTT
TRBJ1-2 | TRBD1 | TRBV7-9 | . | CASSETGSYGYTF | TGTGCCAGCAGTGAGACAGGGAGCTATGGCTACACCTTC
TRBJ2-3 | TRBD2 | TRBV2 | . | CARDLTRGADTQYF | TGTGCCAGAGACCTGACCCGGGGGGCAGATACGCAGTATTTT
TRBJ2-3 | TRBD2 | TRBV11-2 | . | CASSRRTSGGARPDTQYF | TGTGCCAGCAGCCGGCGGACTAGCGGGGGGGCACGCCCAGATACGCAGTATTTT
TRBJ2-3 | . | TRBV5-1 | . | CASTSTDTQYF | TGCGCCAGCACTAGCACAGATACGCAGTATTTT